This is a list of T cell receptor beta chains from one sample in a study of cytomegalovirus exposure and HLA in healthy donors. Generated by immunoSEQ multiplex PCR, the TCRdb table keeps only in-frame clones and is missing some. The repertoire holds about 160,000 clones, with over 80% as singletons. Sequenced input: PBMCs. The receptor set was obtained from a human donor in good health. Both conserved end residues are part of each CDR3. Fields, in order: J gene, V gene, clone size, D gene, CDR3 protein, CDR3 DNA. A D gene is named only where the DNA matches it firmly. The size field is filled for only some rows; it gives once, few, many or a size class.

J gene: TRBJ2-2
V gene: TRBV6-8
clone size: -
D gene: TRBD1
CDR3 protein: CASPEGTEVTGELFF
CDR3 DNA: TGTGCCAGCCCAGAGGGGACAGAGGTCACCGGGGAGCTGTTTTTT

J gene: TRBJ2-5
V gene: TRBV7-2
clone size: -
D gene: TRBD1
CDR3 protein: CASSLRGPEETQYF
CDR3 DNA: TGTGCCAGCAGCTTGAGGGGGCCGGAGGAGACCCAGTACTTC

J gene: TRBJ2-7
V gene: TRBV2
clone size: -
D gene: -
CDR3 protein: CASSSSTGGSYEQYF
CDR3 DNA: -

J gene: TRBJ2-1
V gene: TRBV5-1
clone size: -
D gene: -
CDR3 protein: CASSLIPGENWEQFF
CDR3 DNA: TGCGCCAGCAGCTTAATACCCGGGGAGAATTGGGAGCAGTTCTTC

J gene: TRBJ2-3
V gene: TRBV5-1
clone size: -
D gene: TRBD1
CDR3 protein: CASSLQGVRSTDTQYF
CDR3 DNA: TGCGCCAGCAGCTTACAGGGGGTTCGTAGCACAGATACGCAGTATTTT

J gene: TRBJ2-3
V gene: TRBV7-2
clone size: -
D gene: TRBD2
CDR3 protein: CASSLSGGGITDTQYF
CDR3 DNA: TGTGCCAGCAGCCTTAGCGGGGGGGGGATCACAGATACGCAGTATTTT

J gene: TRBJ2-3
V gene: TRBV6-5
clone size: -
D gene: -
CDR3 protein: CASSYSGGAYTDTQYF
CDR3 DNA: TGTGCCAGCAGTTACTCGGGGGGGGCCTACACAGATACGCAGTATTTT

J gene: TRBJ1-3
V gene: TRBV7-8
clone size: -
D gene: -
CDR3 protein: CASSTTSGLGGNTIYF
CDR3 DNA: TGTGCCAGCAGCACAACATCAGGGCTGGGTGGAAACACCATATATTTT

J gene: TRBJ1-2
V gene: TRBV19
clone size: -
D gene: TRBD1
CDR3 protein: CASSKDRDDYGYTF
CDR3 DNA: TGTGCCAGTAGCAAGGACAGGGATGACTATGGCTACACCTTC

J gene: TRBJ1-6
V gene: TRBV7-2
clone size: -
D gene: -
CDR3 protein: CASSLLVTSSPLHF
CDR3 DNA: TGTGCCAGCAGCTTATTGGTAACAAGTTCACCCCTCCACTTT

J gene: TRBJ1-2
V gene: TRBV19
clone size: -
D gene: -
CDR3 protein: CASSERRDNYGYTF
CDR3 DNA: TGTGCCAGTAGTGAGCGCCGGGATAACTATGGCTACACCTTC

J gene: TRBJ2-1
V gene: TRBV6-5
clone size: -
D gene: -
CDR3 protein: CASSYSGEQFF
CDR3 DNA: TGTGCCAGCAGTTATAGCGGTGAGCAGTTCTTC

J gene: TRBJ1-1
V gene: TRBV2
clone size: few
D gene: -
CDR3 protein: CASHLGGTEAFF
CDR3 DNA: TGTGCCAGCCACCTAGGGGGCACTGAAGCTTTCTTT

J gene: TRBJ2-7
V gene: TRBV2
clone size: -
D gene: -
CDR3 protein: CAGGGRYEQYF
CDR3 DNA: TGTGCAGGGGGGGGGCGATACGAGCAGTACTTC

J gene: TRBJ1-2
V gene: TRBV5-5
clone size: -
D gene: TRBD1
CDR3 protein: CASSLQGAYGYTF
CDR3 DNA: TGTGCCAGCAGCTTACAGGGGGCCTATGGCTACACCTTC

J gene: TRBJ1-1
V gene: TRBV19
clone size: once
D gene: -
CDR3 protein: CASSTYRVGDTEAFF
CDR3 DNA: TGTGCCAGTAGCACATACAGGGTAGGGGACACTGAAGCTTTCTTT

J gene: TRBJ2-3
V gene: TRBV5-1
clone size: -
D gene: TRBD2
CDR3 protein: CASSLMLAGGSTDTQYF
CDR3 DNA: TGCGCCAGCAGCTTGATGTTAGCGGGGGGGAGCACAGATACGCAGTATTTT

J gene: TRBJ2-1
V gene: TRBV7-9
clone size: -
D gene: TRBD1
CDR3 protein: CASSPGTGGINGQFF
CDR3 DNA: TGTGCCAGCAGTCCCGGGACAGGGGGCATTAATGGGCAGTTCTTC

J gene: TRBJ2-5
V gene: TRBV7-7
clone size: -
D gene: -
CDR3 protein: CASSFSGDGETQYF
CDR3 DNA: TGTGCCAGCAGCTTTTCGGGGGACGGAGAGACCCAGTACTTC

J gene: TRBJ1-4
V gene: TRBV4-3
clone size: -
D gene: -
CDR3 protein: CASSQSKGDEKLFF
CDR3 DNA: TGCGCCAGCAGCCAGTCGAAAGGGGATGAAAAACTGTTTTTT

J gene: TRBJ1-1
V gene: TRBV4-1
clone size: -
D gene: -
CDR3 protein: CASSQDPWEFEAFF
CDR3 DNA: TGCGCCAGCAGCCAAGACCCGTGGGAGTTTGAAGCTTTCTTT

J gene: TRBJ2-7
V gene: TRBV5-4
clone size: -
D gene: -
CDR3 protein: CASSLTSEKVYEQYF
CDR3 DNA: TGTGCCAGCAGCTTGACTAGTGAGAAAGTCTACGAGCAGTACTTC

J gene: TRBJ2-1
V gene: TRBV13
clone size: -
D gene: -
CDR3 protein: CASSLTIGGGGGSYNEQFF
CDR3 DNA: TGTGCCAGCAGCTTAACAATAGGGGGTGGCGGGGGTTCCTACAATGAGCAGTTCTTC

J gene: TRBJ1-1
V gene: TRBV7-8
clone size: -
D gene: -
CDR3 protein: CASSLVNAGKDEAFF
CDR3 DNA: TGTGCCAGCAGCTTAGTAAACGCAGGGAAGGATGAAGCTTTCTTT

J gene: TRBJ1-5
V gene: TRBV27
clone size: few
D gene: -
CDR3 protein: CASSLSVLQPQHF
CDR3 DNA: TGTGCCAGCAGTTTATCCGTTCTTCAGCCCCAGCATTTT

J gene: TRBJ1-2
V gene: TRBV18
clone size: -
D gene: TRBD1
CDR3 protein: CASRPRTGEFHGYTF
CDR3 DNA: TGTGCCAGCCGACCCCGGACAGGGGAGTTTCATGGCTACACCTTC

J gene: TRBJ2-7
V gene: TRBV10-1
clone size: -
D gene: TRBD2
CDR3 protein: CASSESLAGGMDEQYF
CDR3 DNA: TGCGCCAGCAGTGAGTCCCTAGCGGGGGGTATGGACGAGCAGTACTTC